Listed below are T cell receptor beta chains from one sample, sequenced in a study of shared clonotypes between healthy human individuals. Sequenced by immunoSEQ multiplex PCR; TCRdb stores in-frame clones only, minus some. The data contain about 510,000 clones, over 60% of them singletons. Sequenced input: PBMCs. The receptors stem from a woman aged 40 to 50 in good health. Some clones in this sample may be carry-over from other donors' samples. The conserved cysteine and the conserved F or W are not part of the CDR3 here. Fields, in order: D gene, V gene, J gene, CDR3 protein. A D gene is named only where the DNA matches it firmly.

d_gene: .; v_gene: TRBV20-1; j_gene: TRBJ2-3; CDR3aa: SVGPPATQY
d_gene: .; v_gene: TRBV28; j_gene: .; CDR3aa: ASSLNSRGGEQY
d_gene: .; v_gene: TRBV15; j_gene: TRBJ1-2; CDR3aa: ATSPGRAYGYT
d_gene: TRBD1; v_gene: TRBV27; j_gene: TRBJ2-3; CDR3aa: ASSTHPTGPTHTDTQY
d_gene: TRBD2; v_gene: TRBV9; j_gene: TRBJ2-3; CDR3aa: ASSPGRGGGTDTQY
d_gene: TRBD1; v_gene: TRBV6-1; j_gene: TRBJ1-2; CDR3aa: ASSDRGQHYGYT
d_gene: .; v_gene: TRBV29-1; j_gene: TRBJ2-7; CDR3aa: SVVRQEPYEQY
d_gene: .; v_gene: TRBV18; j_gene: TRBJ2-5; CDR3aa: ASSPNQETQY
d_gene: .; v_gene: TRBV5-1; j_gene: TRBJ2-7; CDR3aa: ASSPTGGSSYEQY
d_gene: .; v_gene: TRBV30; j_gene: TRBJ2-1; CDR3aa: AWSVRFTGEQF
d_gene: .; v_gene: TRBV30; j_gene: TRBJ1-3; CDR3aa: AWSVGRGNTIY
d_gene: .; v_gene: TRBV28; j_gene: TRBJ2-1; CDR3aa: ASSLTLEQF
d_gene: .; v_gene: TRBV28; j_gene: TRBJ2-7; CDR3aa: ASSLSGASYEQY
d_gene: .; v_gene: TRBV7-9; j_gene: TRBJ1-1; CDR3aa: ASSLENGEAF
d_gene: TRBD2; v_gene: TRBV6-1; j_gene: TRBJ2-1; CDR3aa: ASIPTSGSQGEQF
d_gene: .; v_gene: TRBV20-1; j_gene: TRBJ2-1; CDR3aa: SAPDNDEQF
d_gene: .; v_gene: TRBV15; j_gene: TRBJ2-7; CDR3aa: ATRGSTYEQY
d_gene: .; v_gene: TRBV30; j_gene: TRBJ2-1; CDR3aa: AWTPGYQGEQF
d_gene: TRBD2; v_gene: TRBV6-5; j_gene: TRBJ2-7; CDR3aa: ASRGTSGSYEQY
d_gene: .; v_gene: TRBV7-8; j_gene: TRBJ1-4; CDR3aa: ASSSFRGGTGEKLF
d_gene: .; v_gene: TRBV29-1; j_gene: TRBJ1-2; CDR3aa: SVVKQFYGYT
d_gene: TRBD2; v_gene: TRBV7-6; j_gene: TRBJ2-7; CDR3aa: ASSTSGRGYEQY
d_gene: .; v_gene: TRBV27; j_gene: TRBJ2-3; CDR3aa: ASSLSGGALSTQY
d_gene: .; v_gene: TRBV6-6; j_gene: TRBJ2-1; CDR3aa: ASSPFYNEQF
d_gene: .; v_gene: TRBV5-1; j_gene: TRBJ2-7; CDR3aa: ASSPGWYHEQY
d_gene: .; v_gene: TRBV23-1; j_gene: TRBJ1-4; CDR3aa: ASSECEKLF
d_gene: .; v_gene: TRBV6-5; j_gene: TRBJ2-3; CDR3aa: ASSRTWGPTDTQY
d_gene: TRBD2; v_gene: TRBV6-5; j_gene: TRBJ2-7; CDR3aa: ASSLGRALYEQY
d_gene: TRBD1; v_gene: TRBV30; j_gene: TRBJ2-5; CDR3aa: AWSAKRTGGKKTQY
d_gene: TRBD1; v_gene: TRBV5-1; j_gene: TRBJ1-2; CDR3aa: ASSPVGQNYGYT
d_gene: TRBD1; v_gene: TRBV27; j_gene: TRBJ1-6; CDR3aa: ASSWGQLYNSPLH
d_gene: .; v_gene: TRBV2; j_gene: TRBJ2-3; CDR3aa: ASSSGYTQY
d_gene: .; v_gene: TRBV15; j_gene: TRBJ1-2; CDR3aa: ATSRGQRTNYGYT
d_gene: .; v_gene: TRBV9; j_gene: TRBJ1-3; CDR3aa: ASSVATASAGGSGNTIY
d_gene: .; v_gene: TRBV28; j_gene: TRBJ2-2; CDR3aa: ASSKLSARRGWAGELF
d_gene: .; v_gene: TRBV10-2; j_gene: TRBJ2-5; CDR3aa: ASALGRGILQETQY
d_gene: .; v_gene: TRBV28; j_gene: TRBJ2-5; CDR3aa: ASSHPSEGYGRETQY
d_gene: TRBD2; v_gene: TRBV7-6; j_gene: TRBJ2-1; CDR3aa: ASSLVAGGRYNEQF
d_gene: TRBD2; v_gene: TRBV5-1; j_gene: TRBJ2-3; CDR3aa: ASSLSTSRTDTQY
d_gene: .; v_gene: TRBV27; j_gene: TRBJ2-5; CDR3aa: ASSPTGETQY
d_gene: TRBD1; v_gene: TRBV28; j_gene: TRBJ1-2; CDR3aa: ASSFRDRGRDT
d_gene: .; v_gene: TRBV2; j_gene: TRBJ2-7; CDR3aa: ASSAGQLSSYEQY
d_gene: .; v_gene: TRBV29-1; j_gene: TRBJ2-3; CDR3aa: SVADAWPDTQY
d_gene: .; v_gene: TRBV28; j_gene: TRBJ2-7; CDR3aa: ASSPGIADSYEQY
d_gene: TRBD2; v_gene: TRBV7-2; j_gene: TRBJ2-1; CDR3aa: ASSTRRTSGRYNEQF
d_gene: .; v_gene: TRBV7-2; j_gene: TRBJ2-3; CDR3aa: ASSFGVLAESSTDTQY
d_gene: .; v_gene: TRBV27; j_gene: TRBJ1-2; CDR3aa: ASSFTGWGGYT
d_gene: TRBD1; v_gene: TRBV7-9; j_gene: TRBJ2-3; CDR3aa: ASSRGQGPDTQY
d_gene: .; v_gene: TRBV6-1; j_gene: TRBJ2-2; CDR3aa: ASSERPGNTGELF
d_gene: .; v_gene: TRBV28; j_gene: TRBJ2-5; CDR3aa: ASSLPGNQETQY
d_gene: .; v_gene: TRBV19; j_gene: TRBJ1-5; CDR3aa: GPPGHRNQPQH
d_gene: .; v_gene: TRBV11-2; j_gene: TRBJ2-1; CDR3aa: ASSLAAGNEQF
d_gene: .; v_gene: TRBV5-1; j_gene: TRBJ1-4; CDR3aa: ASSLVGVEKKLF